This T cell receptor (beta chain) was obtained from a study of human T cells and chemical hapten exposure. Study context: In the sensitization step, 2% DPC was placed on about 2 cm by about 2 cm of upper inner arm skin. Reading of the patch tests, which applied 0.01% DPC to the upper back, occurred at 6 days. Study findings and constraints: The presence of alopecia in the donors means their immune response may differ from healthy people's.

The germline gives CDR1 SSHAT, CDR2 FNYEAQ (reference sequence). The CDR3 totals 13 residues. As to time point: patch test 1, 2 weeks after DPC sensitization. Noted treatment: therapeutic diphenylcyclopropenone sensitization with weekly scalp DPC. This clonotype was observed many times. Antigen unknown. An end of the junction does not agree with germline; a read error may underlie this. Single cDNA molecules in the library carried unique molecular identifiers attached during preparation. TCRdb ran MiXCR on the RACE reads and lists one entry per CDR3 protein. Among 150,000 to 200,000 distinct CDR3 sequences, about 15% were seen once, and the ten largest hold 1.7%.

This clonotype was obtained from a young woman with alopecia areata. Some clones in this sample may be carry-over from other donors' samples. This specimen consisted of whole blood, obtained in connection with sensitization to the hapten diphenylcyclopropenone (DPC). This chain links TRBV7-7 with TRBJ2-7; D unresolved. In DNA, the CDR3 is TGTGCTAGCAGCTCGCCCCTCGGCTACGAGCAGTACTTC. The encoded protein is CASSSPLGYEQYF. Full variable domain (missing parts from reference TRBV7-7 and TRBJ2-7): GAGVSQSPRYKVTKRGQDVTLRCDPISSHATLYWYQQALGQGPEFLTYFNYEAQPDKSGLPSDRFSAERPEGSISTLTIQRTEQRDSAMYRCASSSPLGYEQYFGPGTRLTVT.